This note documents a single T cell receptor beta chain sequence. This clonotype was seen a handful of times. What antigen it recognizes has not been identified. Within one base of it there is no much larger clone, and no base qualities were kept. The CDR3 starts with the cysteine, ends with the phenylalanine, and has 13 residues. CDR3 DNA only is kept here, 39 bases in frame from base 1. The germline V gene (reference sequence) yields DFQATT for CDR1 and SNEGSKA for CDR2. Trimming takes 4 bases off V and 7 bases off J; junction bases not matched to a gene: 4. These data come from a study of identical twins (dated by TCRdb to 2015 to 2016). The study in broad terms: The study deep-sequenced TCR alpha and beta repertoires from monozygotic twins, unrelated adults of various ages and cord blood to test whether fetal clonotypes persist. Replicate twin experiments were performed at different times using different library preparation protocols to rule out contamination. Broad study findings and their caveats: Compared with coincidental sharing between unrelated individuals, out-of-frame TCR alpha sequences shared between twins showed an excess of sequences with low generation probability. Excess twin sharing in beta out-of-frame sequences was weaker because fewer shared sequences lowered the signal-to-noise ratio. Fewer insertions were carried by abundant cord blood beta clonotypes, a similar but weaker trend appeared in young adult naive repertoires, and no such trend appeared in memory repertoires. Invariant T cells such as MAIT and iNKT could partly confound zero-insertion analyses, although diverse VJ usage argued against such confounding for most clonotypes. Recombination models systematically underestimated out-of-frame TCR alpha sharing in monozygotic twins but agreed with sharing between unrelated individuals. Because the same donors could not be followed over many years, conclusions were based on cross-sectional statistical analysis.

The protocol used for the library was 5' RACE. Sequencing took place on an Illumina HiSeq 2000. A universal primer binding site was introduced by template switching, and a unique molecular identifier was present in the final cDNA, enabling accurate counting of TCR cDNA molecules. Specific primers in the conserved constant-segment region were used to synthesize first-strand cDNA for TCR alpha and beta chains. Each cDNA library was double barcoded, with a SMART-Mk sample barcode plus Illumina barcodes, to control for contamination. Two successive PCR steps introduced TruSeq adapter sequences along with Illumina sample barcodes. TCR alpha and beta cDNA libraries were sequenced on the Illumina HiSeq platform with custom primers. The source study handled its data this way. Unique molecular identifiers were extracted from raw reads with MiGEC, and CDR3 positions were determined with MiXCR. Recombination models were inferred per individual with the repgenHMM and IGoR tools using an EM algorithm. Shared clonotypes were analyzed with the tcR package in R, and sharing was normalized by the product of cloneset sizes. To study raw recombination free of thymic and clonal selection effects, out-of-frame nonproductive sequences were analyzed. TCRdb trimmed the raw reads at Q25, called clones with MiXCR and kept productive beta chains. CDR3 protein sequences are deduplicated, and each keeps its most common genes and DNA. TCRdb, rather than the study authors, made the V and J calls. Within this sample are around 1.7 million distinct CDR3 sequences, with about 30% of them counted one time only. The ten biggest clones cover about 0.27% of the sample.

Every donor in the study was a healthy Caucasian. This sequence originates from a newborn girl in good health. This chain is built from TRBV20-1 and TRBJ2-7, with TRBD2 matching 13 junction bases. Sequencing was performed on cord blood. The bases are TGCAGTGCTACTAGGGGACTAGCGGGAGAGCAGTACTTC. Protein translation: CSATRGLAGEQYF.